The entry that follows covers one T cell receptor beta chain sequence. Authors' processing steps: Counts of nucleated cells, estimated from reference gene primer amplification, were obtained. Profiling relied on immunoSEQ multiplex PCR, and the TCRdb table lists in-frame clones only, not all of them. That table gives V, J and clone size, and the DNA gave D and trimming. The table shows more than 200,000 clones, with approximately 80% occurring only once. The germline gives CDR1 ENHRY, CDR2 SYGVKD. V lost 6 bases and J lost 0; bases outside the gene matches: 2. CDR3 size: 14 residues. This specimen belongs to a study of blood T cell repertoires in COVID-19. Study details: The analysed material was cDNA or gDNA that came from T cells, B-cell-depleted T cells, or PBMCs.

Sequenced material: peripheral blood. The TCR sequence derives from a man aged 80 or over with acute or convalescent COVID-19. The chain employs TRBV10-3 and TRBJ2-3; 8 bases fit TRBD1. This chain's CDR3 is CAISDRGSTDTQYF. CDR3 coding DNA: TGTGCCATCAGCGACAGGGGTAGCACAGATACGCAGTATTTT.